The present T cell receptor beta chain was sequenced within a study of blood T cell repertoires in COVID-19. Libraries were prepared by immunoSEQ multiplex PCR; TCRdb keeps only in-frame clonotypes and omits some of them. The sample shows about 190,000 clones, 70% to 90% of them seen only once. Germline V gene sequence: CDR1 LNHNV, CDR2 YYDKDF (reference sequence). The CDR3 contains 15 residues. V was pared by 5 bases and J by 1 base, with 7 bases of the junction left unmatched. The chain links TRBV15 to TRBJ2-7, with TRBD2 identical over 8 bases. The source material was peripheral blood. This receptor was identified in a woman in her 30s with active or convalescent COVID-19. The DNA for the CDR3 is TGTGCCACCAGCCCCGGGGGGGGACCTTCCTACGAGCAGTACTTC. Translating it yields CATSPGGGPSYEQYF.